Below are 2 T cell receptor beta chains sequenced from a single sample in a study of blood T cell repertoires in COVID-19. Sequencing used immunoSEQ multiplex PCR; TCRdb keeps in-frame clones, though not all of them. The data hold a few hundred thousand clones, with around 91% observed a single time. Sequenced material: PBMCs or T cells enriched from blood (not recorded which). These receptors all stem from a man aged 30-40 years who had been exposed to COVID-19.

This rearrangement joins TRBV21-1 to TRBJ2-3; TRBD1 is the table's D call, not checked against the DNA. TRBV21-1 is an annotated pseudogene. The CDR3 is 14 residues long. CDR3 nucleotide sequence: TGTGCCAGCAGCAAAAATGGACACACAGATACGCAGTATTTT. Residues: CASSKNGHTDTQYF.

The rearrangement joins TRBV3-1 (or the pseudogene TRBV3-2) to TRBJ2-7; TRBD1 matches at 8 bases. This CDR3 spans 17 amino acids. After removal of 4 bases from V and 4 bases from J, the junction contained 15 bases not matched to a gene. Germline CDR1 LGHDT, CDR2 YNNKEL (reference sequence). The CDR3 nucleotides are TGTGCCAGCAGCCCCGCCGGACAGGGTTCCCTAGGATACGAGCAGTACTTC. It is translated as CASSPAGQGSLGYEQYF.